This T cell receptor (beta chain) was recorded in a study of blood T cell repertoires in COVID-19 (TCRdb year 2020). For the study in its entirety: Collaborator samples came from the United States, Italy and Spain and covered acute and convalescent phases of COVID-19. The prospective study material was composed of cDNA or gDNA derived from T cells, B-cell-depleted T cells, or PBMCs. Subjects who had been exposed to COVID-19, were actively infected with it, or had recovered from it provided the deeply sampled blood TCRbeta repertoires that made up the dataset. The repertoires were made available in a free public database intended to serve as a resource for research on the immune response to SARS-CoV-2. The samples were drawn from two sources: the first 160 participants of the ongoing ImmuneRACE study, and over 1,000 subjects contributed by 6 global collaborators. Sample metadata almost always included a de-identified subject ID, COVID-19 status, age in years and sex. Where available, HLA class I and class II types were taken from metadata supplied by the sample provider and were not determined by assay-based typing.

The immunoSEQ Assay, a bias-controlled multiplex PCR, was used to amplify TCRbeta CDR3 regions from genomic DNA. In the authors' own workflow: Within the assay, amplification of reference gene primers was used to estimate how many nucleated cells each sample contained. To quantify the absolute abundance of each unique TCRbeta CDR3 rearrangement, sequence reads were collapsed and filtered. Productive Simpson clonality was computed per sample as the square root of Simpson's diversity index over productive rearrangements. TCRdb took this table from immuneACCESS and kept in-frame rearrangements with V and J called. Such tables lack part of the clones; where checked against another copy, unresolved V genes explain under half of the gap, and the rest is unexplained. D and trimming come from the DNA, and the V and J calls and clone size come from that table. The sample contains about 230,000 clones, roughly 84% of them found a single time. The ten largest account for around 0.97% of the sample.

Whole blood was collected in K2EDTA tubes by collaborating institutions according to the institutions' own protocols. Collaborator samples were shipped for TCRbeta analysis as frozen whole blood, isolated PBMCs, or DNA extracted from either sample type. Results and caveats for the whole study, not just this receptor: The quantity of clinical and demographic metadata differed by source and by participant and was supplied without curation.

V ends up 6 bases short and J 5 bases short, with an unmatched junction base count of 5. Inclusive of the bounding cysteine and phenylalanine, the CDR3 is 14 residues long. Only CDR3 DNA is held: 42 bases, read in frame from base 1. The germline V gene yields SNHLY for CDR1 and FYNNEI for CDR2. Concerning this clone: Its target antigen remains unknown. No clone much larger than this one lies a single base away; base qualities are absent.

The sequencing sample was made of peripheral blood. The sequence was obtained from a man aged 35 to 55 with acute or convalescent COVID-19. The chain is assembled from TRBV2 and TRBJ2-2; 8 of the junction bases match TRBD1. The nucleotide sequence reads TGTGCCAGCAGGGACAGGGATCAGACCGGGGAGCTGTTTTTT. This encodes CASRDRDQTGELFF.